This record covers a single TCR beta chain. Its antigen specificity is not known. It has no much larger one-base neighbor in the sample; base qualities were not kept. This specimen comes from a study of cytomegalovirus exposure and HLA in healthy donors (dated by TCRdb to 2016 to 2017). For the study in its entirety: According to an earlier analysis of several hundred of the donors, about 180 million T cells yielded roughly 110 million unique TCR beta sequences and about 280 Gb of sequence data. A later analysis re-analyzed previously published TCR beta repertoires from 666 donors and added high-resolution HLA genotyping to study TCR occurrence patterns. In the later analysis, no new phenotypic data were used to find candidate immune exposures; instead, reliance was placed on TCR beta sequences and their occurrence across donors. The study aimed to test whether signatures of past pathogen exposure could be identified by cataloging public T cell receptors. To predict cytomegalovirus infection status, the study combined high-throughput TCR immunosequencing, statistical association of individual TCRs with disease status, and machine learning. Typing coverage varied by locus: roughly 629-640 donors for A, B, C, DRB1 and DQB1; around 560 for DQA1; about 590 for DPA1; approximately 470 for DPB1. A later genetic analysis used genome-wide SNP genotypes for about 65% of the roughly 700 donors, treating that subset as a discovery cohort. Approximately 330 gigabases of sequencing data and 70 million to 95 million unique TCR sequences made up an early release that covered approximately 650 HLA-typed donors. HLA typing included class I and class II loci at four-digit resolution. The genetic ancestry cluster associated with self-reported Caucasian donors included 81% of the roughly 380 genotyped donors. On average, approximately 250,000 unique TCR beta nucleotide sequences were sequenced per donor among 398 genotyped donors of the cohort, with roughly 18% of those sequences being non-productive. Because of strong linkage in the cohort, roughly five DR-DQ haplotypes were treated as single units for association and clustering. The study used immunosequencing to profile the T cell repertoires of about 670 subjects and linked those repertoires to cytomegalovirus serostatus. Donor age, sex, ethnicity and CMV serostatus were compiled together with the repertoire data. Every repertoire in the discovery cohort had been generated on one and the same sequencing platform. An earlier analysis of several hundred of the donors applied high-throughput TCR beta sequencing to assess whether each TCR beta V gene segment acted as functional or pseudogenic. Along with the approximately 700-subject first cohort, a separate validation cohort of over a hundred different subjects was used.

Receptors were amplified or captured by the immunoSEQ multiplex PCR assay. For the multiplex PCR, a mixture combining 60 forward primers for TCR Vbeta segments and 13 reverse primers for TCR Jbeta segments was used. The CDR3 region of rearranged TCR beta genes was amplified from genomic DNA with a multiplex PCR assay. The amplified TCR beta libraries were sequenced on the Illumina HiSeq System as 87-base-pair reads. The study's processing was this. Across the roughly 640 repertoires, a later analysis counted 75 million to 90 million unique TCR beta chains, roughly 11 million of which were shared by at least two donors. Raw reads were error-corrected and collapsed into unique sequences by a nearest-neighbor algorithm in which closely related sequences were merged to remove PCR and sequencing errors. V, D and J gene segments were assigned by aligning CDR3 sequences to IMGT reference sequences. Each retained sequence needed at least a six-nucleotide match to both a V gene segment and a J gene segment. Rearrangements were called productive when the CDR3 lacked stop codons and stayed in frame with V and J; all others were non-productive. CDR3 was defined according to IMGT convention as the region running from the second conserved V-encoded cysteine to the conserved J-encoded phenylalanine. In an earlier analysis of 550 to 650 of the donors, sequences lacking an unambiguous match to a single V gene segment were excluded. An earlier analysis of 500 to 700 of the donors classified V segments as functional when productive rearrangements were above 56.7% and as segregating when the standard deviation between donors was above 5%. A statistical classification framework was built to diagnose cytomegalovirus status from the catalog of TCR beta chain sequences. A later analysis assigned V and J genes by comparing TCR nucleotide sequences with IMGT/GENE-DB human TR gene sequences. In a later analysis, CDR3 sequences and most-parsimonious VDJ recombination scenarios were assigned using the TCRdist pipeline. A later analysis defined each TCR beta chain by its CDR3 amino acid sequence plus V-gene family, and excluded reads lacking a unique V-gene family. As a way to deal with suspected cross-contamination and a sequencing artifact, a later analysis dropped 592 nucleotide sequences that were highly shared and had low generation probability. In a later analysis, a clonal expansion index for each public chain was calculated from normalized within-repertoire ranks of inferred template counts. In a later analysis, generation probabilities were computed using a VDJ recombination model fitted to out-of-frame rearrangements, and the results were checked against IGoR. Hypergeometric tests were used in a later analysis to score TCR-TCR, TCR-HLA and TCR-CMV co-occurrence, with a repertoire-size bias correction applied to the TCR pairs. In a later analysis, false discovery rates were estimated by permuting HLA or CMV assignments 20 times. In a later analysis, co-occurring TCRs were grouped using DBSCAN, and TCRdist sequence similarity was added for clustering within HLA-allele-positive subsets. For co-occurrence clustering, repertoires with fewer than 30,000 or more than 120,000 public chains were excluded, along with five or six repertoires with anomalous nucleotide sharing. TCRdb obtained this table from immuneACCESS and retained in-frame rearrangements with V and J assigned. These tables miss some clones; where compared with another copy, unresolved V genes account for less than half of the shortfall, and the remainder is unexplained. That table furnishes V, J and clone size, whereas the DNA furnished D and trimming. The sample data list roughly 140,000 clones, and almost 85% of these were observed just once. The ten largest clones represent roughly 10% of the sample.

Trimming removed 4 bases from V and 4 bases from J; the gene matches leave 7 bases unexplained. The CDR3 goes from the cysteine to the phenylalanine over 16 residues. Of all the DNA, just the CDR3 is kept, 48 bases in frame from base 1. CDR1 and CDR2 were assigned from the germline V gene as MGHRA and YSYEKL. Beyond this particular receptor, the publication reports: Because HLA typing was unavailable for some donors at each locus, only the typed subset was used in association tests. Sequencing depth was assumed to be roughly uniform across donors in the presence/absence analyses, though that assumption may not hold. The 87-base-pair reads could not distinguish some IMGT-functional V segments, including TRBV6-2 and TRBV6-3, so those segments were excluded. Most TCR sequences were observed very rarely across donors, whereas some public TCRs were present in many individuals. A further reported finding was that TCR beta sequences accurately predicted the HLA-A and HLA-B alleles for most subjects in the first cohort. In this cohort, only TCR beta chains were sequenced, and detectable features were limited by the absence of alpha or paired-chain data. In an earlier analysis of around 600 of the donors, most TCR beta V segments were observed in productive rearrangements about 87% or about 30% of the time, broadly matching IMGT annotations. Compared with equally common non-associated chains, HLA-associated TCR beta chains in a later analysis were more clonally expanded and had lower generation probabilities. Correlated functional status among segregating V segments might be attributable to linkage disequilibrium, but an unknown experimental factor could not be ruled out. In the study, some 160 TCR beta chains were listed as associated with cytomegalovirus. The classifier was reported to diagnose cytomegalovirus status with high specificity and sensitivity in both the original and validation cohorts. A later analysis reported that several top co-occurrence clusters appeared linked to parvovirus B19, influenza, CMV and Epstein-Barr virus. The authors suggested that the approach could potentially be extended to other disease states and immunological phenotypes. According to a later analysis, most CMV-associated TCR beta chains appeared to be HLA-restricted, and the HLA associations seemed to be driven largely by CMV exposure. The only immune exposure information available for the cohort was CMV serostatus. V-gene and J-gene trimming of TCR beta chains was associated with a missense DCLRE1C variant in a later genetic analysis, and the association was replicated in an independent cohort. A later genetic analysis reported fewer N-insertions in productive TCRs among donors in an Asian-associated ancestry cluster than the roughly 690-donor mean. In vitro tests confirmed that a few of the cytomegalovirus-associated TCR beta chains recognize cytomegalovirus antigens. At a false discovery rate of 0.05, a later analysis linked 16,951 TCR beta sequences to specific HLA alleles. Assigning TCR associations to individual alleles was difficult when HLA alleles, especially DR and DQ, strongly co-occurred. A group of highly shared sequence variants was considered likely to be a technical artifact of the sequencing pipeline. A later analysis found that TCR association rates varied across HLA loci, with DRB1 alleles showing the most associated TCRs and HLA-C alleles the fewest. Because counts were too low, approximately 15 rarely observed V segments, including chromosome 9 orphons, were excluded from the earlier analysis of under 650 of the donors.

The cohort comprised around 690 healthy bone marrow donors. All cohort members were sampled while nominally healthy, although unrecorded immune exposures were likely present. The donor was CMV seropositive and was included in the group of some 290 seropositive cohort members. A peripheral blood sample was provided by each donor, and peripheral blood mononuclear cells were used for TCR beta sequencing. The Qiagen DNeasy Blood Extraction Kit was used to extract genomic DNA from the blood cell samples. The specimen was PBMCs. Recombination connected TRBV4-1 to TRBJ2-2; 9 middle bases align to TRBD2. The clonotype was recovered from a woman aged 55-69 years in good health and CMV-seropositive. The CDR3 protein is CASSPVAGVSTGELFF. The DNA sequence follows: TGCGCCAGCAGCCCGGTAGCGGGAGTATCCACCGGGGAGCTGTTTTTT.